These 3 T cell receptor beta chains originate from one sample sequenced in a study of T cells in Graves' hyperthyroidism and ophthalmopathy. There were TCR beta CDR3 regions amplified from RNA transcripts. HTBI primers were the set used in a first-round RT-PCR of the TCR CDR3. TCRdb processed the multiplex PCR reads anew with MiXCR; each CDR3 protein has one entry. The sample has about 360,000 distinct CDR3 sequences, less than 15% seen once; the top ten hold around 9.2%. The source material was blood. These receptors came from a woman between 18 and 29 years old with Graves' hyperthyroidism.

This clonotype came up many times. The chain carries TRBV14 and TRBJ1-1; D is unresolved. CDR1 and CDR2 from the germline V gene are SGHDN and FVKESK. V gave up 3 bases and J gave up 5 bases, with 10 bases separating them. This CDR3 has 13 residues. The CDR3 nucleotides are TGTGCCAGCAGCCACTCCCTGTCAACTGAAGCTTTCTTT. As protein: CASSHSLSTEAFF.

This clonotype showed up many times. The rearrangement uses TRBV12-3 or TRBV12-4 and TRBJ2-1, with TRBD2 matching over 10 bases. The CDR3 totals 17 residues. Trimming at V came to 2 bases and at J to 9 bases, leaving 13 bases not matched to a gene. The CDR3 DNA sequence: TGTGCCAGCAGTTTACCCCACGTAGCGGGGGGCTTAGGTGAGCAGTTCTTC. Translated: CASSLPHVAGGLGEQFF.

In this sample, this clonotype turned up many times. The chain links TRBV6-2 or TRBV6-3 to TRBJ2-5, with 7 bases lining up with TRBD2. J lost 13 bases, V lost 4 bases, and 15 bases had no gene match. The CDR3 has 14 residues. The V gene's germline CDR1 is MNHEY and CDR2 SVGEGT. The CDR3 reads CASSSDPGGPLAYF. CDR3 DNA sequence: TGTGCCAGCAGTTCTGACCCGGGAGGACCGCTGGCGTACTTC.